This T cell receptor (beta chain) stems from a study of beta chain features in type 1 diabetes. Broader study findings: Cells expressing TCR highly could be over-represented by cDNA sequencing. A possible short-template PCR bias applies equally to patients and controls.

The V gene end was trimmed by 6 bases and the J gene end by 6 bases; junction bases not matched to a gene: 8. CDR3 length equals 15 residues. Germline lookup yields CDR1 MNHEY and CDR2 SMNVEV (reference sequence). TCRB transcripts that were expressed got sequenced, as all of the isolated RNA had been reverse transcribed. Reads from naive, central memory and regulatory T cell samples averaged approximately 3.7 million. Profiled with immunoSEQ multiplex PCR; TCRdb holds only in-frame clones, not every one. The sample yields about 150,000 clones, approximately 12% seen once. Only one count was recorded for this clone. No antigen is known for it. Each sorted fraction was over 95% pure.

The V gene is TRBV27, the J gene TRBJ2-5; 12 bases align to TRBD1. Specimen: central memory CD4+ T cells from blood. The clonotype comes from a man between 18 and 29 years old in good health. CDR3 residues: CASRLGQGAVKTQYF. Written as DNA, the CDR3 is TGTGCCAGCAGATTGGGACAGGGGGCGGTCAAGACCCAGTACTTC.